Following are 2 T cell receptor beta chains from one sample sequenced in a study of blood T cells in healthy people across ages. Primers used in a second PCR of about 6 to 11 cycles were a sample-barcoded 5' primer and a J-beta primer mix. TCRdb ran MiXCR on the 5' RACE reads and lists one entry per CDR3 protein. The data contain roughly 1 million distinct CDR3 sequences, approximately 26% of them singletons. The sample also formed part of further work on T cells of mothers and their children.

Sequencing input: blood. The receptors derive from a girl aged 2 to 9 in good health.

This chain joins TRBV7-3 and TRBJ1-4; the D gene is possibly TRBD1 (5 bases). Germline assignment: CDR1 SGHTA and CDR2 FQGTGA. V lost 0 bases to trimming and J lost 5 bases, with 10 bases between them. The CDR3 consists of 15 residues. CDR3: CASSLTGLRNEKLFF. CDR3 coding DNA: TGTGCCAGCAGCTTAACGGGACTTCGGAATGAAAAACTGTTTTTT.

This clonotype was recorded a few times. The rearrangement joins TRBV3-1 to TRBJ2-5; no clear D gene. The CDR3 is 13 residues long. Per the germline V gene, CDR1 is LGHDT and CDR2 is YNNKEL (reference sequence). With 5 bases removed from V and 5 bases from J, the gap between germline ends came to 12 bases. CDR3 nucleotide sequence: TGTGCCAGCAGCATCCAACTATCGGAGACCCAGTACTTC. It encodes CASSIQLSETQYF.